This TCR beta chain was captured in a study of blood T cell repertoires in COVID-19. The V and J ends lost 1 base and 5 bases, in that order; junction bases with no gene match: 6. Germline V lookup: CDR1 LGHDT, CDR2 YNNKEL (reference sequence). There are 16 residues in the CDR3. Only in-frame clones appear in the TCRdb table, and some are missing; sequencing was by immunoSEQ multiplex PCR. In the table there are 200,000 to 250,000 clones, 65% to 90% of which are singletons. Material for sequencing was peripheral blood. The chain has TRBV3-1 (or the pseudogene TRBV3-2) and TRBJ2-3; TRBD1 aligns across 10 bases. The sequence came from a human donor in a cohort sampled during active COVID-19. The DNA of the CDR3 is TGTGCCAGCAGCCAAGCAGACAGGGGGCGGGAAGATACGCAGTATTTT. It yields the protein CASSQADRGREDTQYF.